This T cell receptor (beta chain) is drawn from a study of blood T cells in healthy people across ages. Germline V gene sequence: CDR1 DFQATT, CDR2 SNEGSKA (reference sequence). Between the trimmed V and J ends, which lost 3 bases and 0 bases, there was a span of 8 bases. This CDR3 has 13 residues. Sample-barcoded 5' priming and a J-beta primer mix drove a second PCR of about 6 to 12 cycles. TCRdb fed the 5' RACE reads into MiXCR, producing one record per CDR3 protein. The sample shows about 640,000 distinct CDR3 sequences, approximately 50% of them seen only once. This clonotype was seen only a few times.

The chain recombines TRBV20-1 with TRBJ2-5; possibly TRBD1 for D (5 bases). The source material was blood. The clonotype originates from a man in his 60s in good health. The CDR3 coding sequence is TGCAGTGCTAGTACAGGAAACCAAGAGACCCAGTACTTC. Amino acids: CSASTGNQETQYF.